This TCR beta chain was identified in a study of T cells in Graves' hyperthyroidism and ophthalmopathy. Overall study: Once the initial diagnosis was made, peripheral blood was obtained before any treatment.

V lost 0 bases, J lost 8 bases, and 10 bases lay in between. The length of the CDR3 is 13 residues. Germline CDR1 is SNHLY and CDR2 is FYNNEI. This clonotype was seen at least ten times. From RNA transcripts, TCR beta CDR3 regions were amplified. During a first-round RT-PCR of the TCR CDR3, the HTBI primer set was used. From the multiplex PCR reads, TCRdb called clonotypes with MiXCR, one entry per CDR3 protein. The table includes about 320,000 distinct CDR3 sequences, roughly 15% detected once. Sequenced sample: blood. The chain combines TRBV2 with TRBJ1-2, with D unclear. This receptor was identified in a man aged 25-40 years with Graves' hyperthyroidism. Written as DNA, the CDR3 is TGTGCCAGCAGTGAAGCGCTGTTTTTGGGCTACACCTTC. Encoded protein: CASSEALFLGYTF.